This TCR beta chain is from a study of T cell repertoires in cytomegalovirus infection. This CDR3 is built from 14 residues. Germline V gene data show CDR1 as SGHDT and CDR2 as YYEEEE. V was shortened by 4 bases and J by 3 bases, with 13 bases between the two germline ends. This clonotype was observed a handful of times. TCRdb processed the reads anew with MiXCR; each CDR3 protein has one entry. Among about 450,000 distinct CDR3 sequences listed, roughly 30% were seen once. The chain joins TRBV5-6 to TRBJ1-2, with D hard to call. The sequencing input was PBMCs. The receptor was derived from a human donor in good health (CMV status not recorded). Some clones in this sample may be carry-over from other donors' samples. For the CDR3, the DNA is TGTGCCAGCAGCAACTCGTGGGAGGACTATGGCTACACCTTC. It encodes CASSNSWEDYGYTF.